This is a list of T cell receptor beta chains from one sample in a study of vaccination effects on CD4 cells after COVID-19. This table comes from immunoSEQ multiplex PCR, and its TCRdb copy is limited to in-frame clones, with some not included. The table includes roughly 68,000 clones, 74% detected once. Their target antigens are unknown. This specimen consisted of CD4+ T cells from PBMCs cultured with HCoV-229E spike peptides, obtained after COVID-19 vaccination. Receptor source: a human donor who received a COVID-19 vaccine. CDR3s include the opening cysteine and the closing phenylalanine or tryptophan. Each record gives: clone size, V gene, D gene, J gene, CDR3 DNA, CDR3 protein. A D gene is named only where the DNA matches it firmly. The size of a clone is reported for some rows only, either as once, few or many, or as a class for expanded clones.

-,TRBV5-1,-,TRBJ1-3,TGCGCCAGCAGCTCTGACAATGGAAACACCATATATTTT,CASSSDNGNTIYF
-,TRBV3-1/TRBV3-2,TRBD1,TRBJ2-3,TGTGCCAGCAGCCAACCTGGGACAGGGGTCACAGATACGCAGTATTTT,CASSQPGTGVTDTQYF
-,TRBV3-1/TRBV3-2,-,TRBJ1-1,TGTGCCAGCAGCCGTGCCCGGGCTGAAGCTTTCTTT,CASSRARAEAFF
few,TRBV5-1,TRBD2,TRBJ2-1,TGCGCCAGCGGGGAGGGTGGCGCGCAGTTCTTC,CASGEGGAQFF
-,TRBV5-5,-,TRBJ2-3,TGTGCCAGCCGCGGGCAGGGTGGCACAGATACGCAGTATTTT,CASRGQGGTDTQYF
-,TRBV30,-,TRBJ2-2,TGTGCCTGGAGTGTATTGGGCACCGGGGAGCTGTTTTTT,CAWSVLGTGELFF
-,TRBV6-2/TRBV6-3,-,TRBJ1-5,TGTGCCAGCAGTTATGGGGTATTCAGCATTTATAGCAATCAGCCCCAGCATTTT,CASSYGVFSIYSNQPQHF
once,TRBV4-3,-,TRBJ1-2,TGCGCCAGCAGCCAGGCGGGGGGGGGCTATGGCTACACCTTC,CASSQAGGGYGYTF
once,TRBV28,TRBD1,TRBJ1-2,TGTGCCAGCAACCGGGACAGGGGCTACTATGGCTACACCTTC,CASNRDRGYYGYTF
-,TRBV5-1,-,TRBJ2-5,TGCGCCAGCAGCTCGCTGAGGGGTTTGCGGGAGACCCAGTACTTC,CASSSLRGLRETQYF
-,TRBV6-5,TRBD1,TRBJ2-5,TGTGCCAGCAGTTACGGGACAGGGACGAGTGGGGAGACCCAGTACTTC,CASSYGTGTSGETQYF
-,TRBV6-5,TRBD1,TRBJ2-1,TGTGCCAGCAGCCGCGGGACAGGGTGGAACAATGAGCAGTTCTTC,CASSRGTGWNNEQFF
-,TRBV10-1,TRBD2,TRBJ2-3,TGCGCCAGCAGTGACCAAGGACTAGGGACAGATACGCAGTATTTT,CASSDQGLGTDTQYF
few,TRBV6-2/TRBV6-3,-,TRBJ1-5,TGTGCCAGCAGTTACGATAGCAATCAGCCCCAGCATTTT,CASSYDSNQPQHF
few,TRBV5-5,TRBD1,TRBJ1-2,TGTGCCAGCAGCAAGGACAGGGTAAACTATGGCTACACCTTC,CASSKDRVNYGYTF
-,TRBV12-3/TRBV12-4,-,TRBJ2-3,TGTGCCAGCAGTTTAGGGGGGGACCATACGCAGTATTTT,CASSLGGDHTQYF
-,TRBV7-2,-,TRBJ1-2,TGTGCCAGCAGCCCGGGACACCACGATGGCTACACCTTC,CASSPGHHDGYTF
-,TRBV5-5,-,TRBJ1-1,TGTGCCAGCAGCCCCTTAACCGCCCAGAACACTGAAGCTTTCTTT,CASSPLTAQNTEAFF
-,TRBV19,-,TRBJ1-4,TGTGCCAGTAGTATAAGGGGAAATAATGAAAAACTGTTTTTT,CASSIRGNNEKLFF
once,TRBV12-5,-,TRBJ1-1,TGTGCTAGTGGTTTGCCGGGGGCTTCATTCACTGAAGCTTTCTTT,CASGLPGASFTEAFF
-,TRBV28,-,TRBJ2-1,TGTGCCAGCAGTTTAGGGGGCGGTGAGCAGTTCTTC,CASSLGGGEQFF
-,TRBV25-1,TRBD1,TRBJ1-3,TGTGCCAGCAGCGCGGGACAGGGGACCGGGTCTGGAAACACCATATATTTT,CASSAGQGTGSGNTIYF
few,TRBV3-1/TRBV3-2,TRBD1,TRBJ1-1,TGTGCCAGCAGCCCACAAGAACAGGGGCTATACACTGAAGCTTTCTTT,CASSPQEQGLYTEAFF
once,TRBV5-1,-,TRBJ1-2,TGCGCCAGCAGCTTGGAGGGAGGATTTAACTATGGCTACACCTTC,CASSLEGGFNYGYTF
-,TRBV10-1,TRBD1,TRBJ1-1,TGCGCCAGCAGTGAGACGGGACAGGGGGGGGGCACTGAAGCTTTCTTT,CASSETGQGGGTEAFF
-,TRBV6-2/TRBV6-3,-,TRBJ2-5,TGTGCCAGCAGTCCCATCCAAGAGACCCAGTACTTC,CASSPIQETQYF
-,TRBV4-1,TRBD1,TRBJ1-4,TGCGCCAGCAGCCAATGGACAGGATTTTATGAAAAACTGTTTTTT,CASSQWTGFYEKLFF
-,TRBV2,-,TRBJ2-5,TGTGCCAGCAACTCAAACCTCCCCCAAGAGACCCAGTACTTC,CASNSNLPQETQYF
-,TRBV2,TRBD1,TRBJ1-2,TGTGCCAGCACCGAAGGCCCAGGGGGTGCGGGTCACTATGGCTACACCTTC,CASTEGPGGAGHYGYTF
-,TRBV24-1,TRBD2,TRBJ2-1,TGTGCCACCAGTGACACTAGCGGCCGAGGGTCCTACAATGAGCAGTTCTTC,CATSDTSGRGSYNEQFF
-,TRBV7-9,-,TRBJ1-1,TGTGCCAGCAGCTTTGATGCAGGTGGGAAAGCTTTCTTT,CASSFDAGGKAFF
-,TRBV6-1,-,TRBJ1-4,TGTGCCAGCAGTGAAGGGCAGGGGATCACTAATGAAAAACTGTTTTTT,CASSEGQGITNEKLFF
once,TRBV5-1,-,TRBJ1-1,TGCGCCAGCAGCTCAACAGAAGTGAACACTGAAGCTTTCTTT,CASSSTEVNTEAFF
-,TRBV28,-,TRBJ1-2,TGTGCCAGCAGTTTGAAGCAGGGAAATTATGGCTACACCTTC,CASSLKQGNYGYTF
-,TRBV29-1,-,TRBJ1-2,TGCAGCGTTAAGACAGCCCTCTATGGCTACACCTTC,CSVKTALYGYTF
-,TRBV28,-,TRBJ1-1,TGTGCCAGCAGTTTAAACAGCAAAAATGAAGCTTTCTTT,CASSLNSKNEAFF
-,TRBV28,-,TRBJ1-1,TGTGCCAGCAGTACCCGGACACCCATGAACACTGAAGCTTTCTTT,CASSTRTPMNTEAFF
-,TRBV28,-,TRBJ1-2,TGTGCCAGCAGTTTAAGGGGGGGCAACTATGGCTACACCTTC,CASSLRGGNYGYTF
few,TRBV4-1,-,TRBJ1-1,TGCGCCAGCAGCCAAGAAGCCAGGCGGCCCTGGGCTTTCTTT,CASSQEARRPWAFF
-,TRBV10-2,-,TRBJ1-2,TGCGCCAGCAGGGACATCGACACCGGTCGAGGCTACACCTTC,CASRDIDTGRGYTF
-,TRBV7-8,TRBD1,TRBJ2-2,TGTGCCAGCAGCACCCGGACAGGGGGAATCGGGGAGCTGTTTTTT,CASSTRTGGIGELFF
-,TRBV6-6,TRBD1,TRBJ2-1,TGTGCCAGCAGTTACACAGGGGGCTATGAGCAGTTCTTC,CASSYTGGYEQFF
-,TRBV10-1,TRBD2,TRBJ2-2,TGCGCCAGTGGGAGGGCCGGGGAGCTGTTTTTT,CASGRAGELFF
-,TRBV23-1,-,TRBJ1-5,TGCGCCAGCAGTCGTCCGTGTGGGAGGGGAAATCAGCCCCAGCATTTT,CASSRPCGRGNQPQHF
-,TRBV27,TRBD2,TRBJ2-3,TGTGCCAGCAGTGGAGGACTAGCGAAATCAGATACGCAGTATTTT,CASSGGLAKSDTQYF
-,TRBV5-1,-,TRBJ1-1,TGCGCCAGCAGCATACTGATTGGGGGCGCCGGAAACACTGAAGCTTTCTTT,CASSILIGGAGNTEAFF
once,TRBV28,-,TRBJ1-5,TGTGCCAGCTCCCAGACGAGTCAGCCCCAGCATTTT,CASSQTSQPQHF
-,TRBV7-2,-,TRBJ1-6,TGTGCCAGCAGCTTAGGGATCACGGGTTCACCCCTCCACTTT,CASSLGITGSPLHF
-,TRBV4-1,-,TRBJ1-2,TGCGCCAGCAGCCAACCCCCCTCTGGAGGGAACTATGGCTACACCTTC,CASSQPPSGGNYGYTF
-,TRBV7-2,-,TRBJ2-2,TGTGCCAGCAGCTTAAACAGGGCCGGGGAGCTGTTTTTT,CASSLNRAGELFF
few,TRBV11-2,TRBD1,TRBJ2-3,TGTGCCAGCAGCCCCGACAGGGATTGGCAGTATTTT,CASSPDRDWQYF
-,TRBV27,-,TRBJ1-5,TGTGCCAGCAGTTTCGACGGCACGAGCAATCAGCCCCAGCATTTT,CASSFDGTSNQPQHF
once,TRBV18,TRBD2,TRBJ2-3,TGTGCCAGCTCACCTATAGCGGGGATGGCAGATACGCAGTATTTT,CASSPIAGMADTQYF
-,TRBV12-5,-,TRBJ1-1,TGTGCTAGTTATTTTTACGGGAGGAGCACTGAAGCTTTCTTT,CASYFYGRSTEAFF